These 3 T cell receptor beta chains were sequenced from one sample in a study of metastatic and nonmetastatic thyroid tumors (TCRdb year 2020). The method behind the library was PCR. The reads were generated on an Illumina HiSeq 4000. TCRdb reworked the public reads: Q25 trimming with fastp, MiXCR clone assembly, productive beta chains retained. A total of 6,000 to 6,500 clones appear in this sample, 25% to 30% of them only once. The biggest ten clones account for 40% to 50% of the sample. No patient had received any treatment before thyroid surgery. Sequencing was performed on adjacent normal tissue. The receptors originated from a female donor with papillary thyroid cancer or a benign thyroid nodule (not recorded which). Some clones in this sample may be carry-over from other donors' samples.

This clone showed up just a few times. The genes are TRBV7-6 and TRBJ1-1, with D perhaps matching TRBD1 (5 bases). V dropped 4 bases and J dropped 8 bases, with 8 bases sitting between them. This CDR3 comprises 11 residues. The germline gives CDR1 SGHVS, CDR2 FNYEAQ. CDR3 residues: CASSSGREAFF. CDR3 coding DNA: TGTGCCAGCAGCTCAGGGCGCGAAGCTTTCTTT.

In this sample, this clone turned up a few times. The V and J genes are TRBV6-1 and TRBJ2-1, with D unclear. V lost 4 bases and J lost 9, with 10 bases in between. Germline V gene data show CDR1 as MNHNS and CDR2 as SASEGT. The length of the CDR3 is 12 residues. As DNA, the CDR3 is TGTGCCAGCAGTGCATCGGGCGGTGAGCAGTTCTTC. Amino acid sequence: CASSASGGEQFF.

The chain joins TRBV5-1 to TRBJ2-7, with D maybe TRBD2 (6 bases). CDR1 and CDR2 from the germline V gene are SGHRS and YFSETQ. V lost 7 bases, J lost 1 base, and 9 bases lay in between. The CDR3 loop spans 12 amino acids. The CDR3 nucleotides are TGCGCCAGCTGCGGGGCATCCTACGAGCAGTACTTC. Translation: CASCGASYEQYF.